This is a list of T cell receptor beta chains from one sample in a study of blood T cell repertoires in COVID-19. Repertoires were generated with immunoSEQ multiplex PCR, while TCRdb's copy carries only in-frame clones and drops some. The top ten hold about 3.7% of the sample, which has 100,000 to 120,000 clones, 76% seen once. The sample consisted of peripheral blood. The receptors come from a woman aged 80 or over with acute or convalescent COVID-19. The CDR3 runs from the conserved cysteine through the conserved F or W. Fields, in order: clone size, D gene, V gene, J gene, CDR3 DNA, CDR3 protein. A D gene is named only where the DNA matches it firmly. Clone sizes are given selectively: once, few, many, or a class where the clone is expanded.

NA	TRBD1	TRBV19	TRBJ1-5	TGTGCCAGTACCAACGAACAGGGGATGAGCAATCAGCCCCAGCATTTT	CASTNEQGMSNQPQHF
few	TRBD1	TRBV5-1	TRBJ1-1	TGCGCCAGCAGCTTGGGTCAGGGGGTGAACACTGAAGCTTTCTTT	CASSLGQGVNTEAFF
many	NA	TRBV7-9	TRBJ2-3	TGTGCCAGCGAACAGTTTAGCACAGATACGCAGTATTTT	CASEQFSTDTQYF
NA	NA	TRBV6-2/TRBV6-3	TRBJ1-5	TGTGCCAGCAGTTACTCGATCATCGGGGGGTGGAATCAGCCCCAGCATTTT	CASSYSIIGGWNQPQHF
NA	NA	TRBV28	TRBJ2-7	TGTGCCAGCAGTTTACCTAACAGAAGACCCTACGAGCAGTACTTC	CASSLPNRRPYEQYF
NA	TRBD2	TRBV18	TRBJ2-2	TGTGCCAGCTTACCTAGCGGGGCCGACAACACCGGGGAGCTGTTTTTT	CASLPSGADNTGELFF
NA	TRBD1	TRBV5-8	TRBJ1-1	TGTGCCAGCAGGATGGCCGGGACAGGGGCGAGGCACGCTTTCTTT	CASRMAGTGARHAFF
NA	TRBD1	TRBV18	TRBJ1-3	TGTGCCAGCTCACCATTGGTCCAGGGGGTAACGAGCTCTGGAAACACCATATATTTT	CASSPLVQGVTSSGNTIYF
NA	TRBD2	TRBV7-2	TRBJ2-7	TGTGCCAGCAGCTGGACTAGCGGCGCTGCCTACGAGCAGTACTTC	CASSWTSGAAYEQYF
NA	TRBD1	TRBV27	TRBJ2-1	TGTGCCAGCAGCTTCGACAGGGGGTACAATGAGCAGTTCTTC	CASSFDRGYNEQFF
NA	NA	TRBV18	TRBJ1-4	TGTGCCAGCTCACTACAGACAACTAATGAAAAACTGTTTTTT	CASSLQTTNEKLFF
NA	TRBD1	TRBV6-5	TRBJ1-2	TGTGCCAGCAGTTACTCGGGACAGGGCTATGGCTACACCTTC	CASSYSGQGYGYTF
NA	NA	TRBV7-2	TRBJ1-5	TGTGCCAGCAGCTTAGGCGCAACAGGGATCGCTCAGCCCCAGCATTTT	CASSLGATGIAQPQHF
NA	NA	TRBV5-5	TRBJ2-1	TGTGCCAGCAGCTTCGTACAGACCTCCTACAATGAGCAGTTCTTC	CASSFVQTSYNEQFF
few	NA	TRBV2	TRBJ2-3	TGTGCCAGCAGGGGCAGCTTGGCTGGAACTAGCACAGATACGCAGTATTTT	CASRGSLAGTSTDTQYF
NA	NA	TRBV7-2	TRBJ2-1	TGTGCCAGCAGCTTAGCGGGGAGTAGCAATGAGCAGTTCTTC	CASSLAGSSNEQFF
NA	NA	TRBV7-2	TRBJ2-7	TGTGCCAGCAGCTCCACAGGGTATGACGAGCAGTACTTC	CASSSTGYDEQYF
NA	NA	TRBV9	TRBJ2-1	TGTGCCAGCAGCCCGACAGTTATCTTTTACAATGAGCAGTTCTTC	CASSPTVIFYNEQFF
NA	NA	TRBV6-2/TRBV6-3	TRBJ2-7	TGTGCCAGCAGTTCGTGGACAGCCTCCTACGAGCAGTACTTC	CASSSWTASYEQYF
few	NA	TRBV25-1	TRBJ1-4	TGTGCCAGCAGTGACCTTCGACACCTTAATGAAAAACTGTTTTTT	CASSDLRHLNEKLFF
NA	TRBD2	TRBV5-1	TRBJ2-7	TGCGCCAGCAGCCCCTTGGGGGGGGGCTACGAGCAGTACTTC	CASSPLGGGYEQYF
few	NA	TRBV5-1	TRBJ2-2	TGCGCCAGCAGCCAGGGGAACACCGGGGAGCTGTTTTTT	CASSQGNTGELFF
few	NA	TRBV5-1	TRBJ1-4	TGCGCCAGCAGCTTGCGTATAGCAAATGAAAAACTGTTTTTT	CASSLRIANEKLFF
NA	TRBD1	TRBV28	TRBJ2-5	TGTGCCAGCACCCGCCTGGGGACAGATCATAAAGAGACCCAGTACTTC	CASTRLGTDHKETQYF
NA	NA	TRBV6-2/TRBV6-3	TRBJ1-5	TGTGCCAGCAGTTACGTTTCAGGGTTTAGCAATCAGCCCCAGCATTTT	CASSYVSGFSNQPQHF
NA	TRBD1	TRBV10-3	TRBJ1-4	TGTGCCATCAGTGAGACAGGGGGAGCAACTAATGAAAAACTGTTTTTT	CAISETGGATNEKLFF
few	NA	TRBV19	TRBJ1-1	TGTGCCAGTAGTTTACAAACAACAGGGAGGGGGACTGAAGCTTTCTTT	CASSLQTTGRGTEAFF
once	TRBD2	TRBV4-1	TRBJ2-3	TGCGCCAGCAGTCTGGCTAGCGGGGAGAGAGATACGCAGTATTTT	CASSLASGERDTQYF
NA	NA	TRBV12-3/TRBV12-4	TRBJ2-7	TGTGCCAGCACCCGTGGACGACAGTTGGAGCAGTACTTC	CASTRGRQLEQYF
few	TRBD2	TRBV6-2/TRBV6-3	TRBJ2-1	TGTGCCAGCAGTTTACTCACGGGACTAGCGGCCGATGAGCAGTTCTTC	CASSLLTGLAADEQFF
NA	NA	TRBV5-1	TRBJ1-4	TGCGCCAGCAGCTCCGGACAGTCGGCAACTAATGAAAAACTGTTTTTT	CASSSGQSATNEKLFF
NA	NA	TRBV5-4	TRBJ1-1	TGTGCCAGCAGCCCGTGGGCAGGGCAGAGAAACACTGAAGCTTTCTTT	CASSPWAGQRNTEAFF
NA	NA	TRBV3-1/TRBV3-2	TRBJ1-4	TGTGCCAGCAGCCCCCGGACAGTTGGGTTTAATGAAAAACTGTTTTTT	CASSPRTVGFNEKLFF
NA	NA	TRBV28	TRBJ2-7	TGTGCCAGCAGTCCTACGACCGGGTTTACCTACGAGCAGTACTTC	CASSPTTGFTYEQYF
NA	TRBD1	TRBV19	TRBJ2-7	TGTGCCAGTAGTCCCCGGGACAGGCCTTCCTACGAGCAGTACTTC	CASSPRDRPSYEQYF
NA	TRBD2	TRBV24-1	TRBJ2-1	TGTGCCACCAGTGACCGGGGGACTAGCGGGACATGGCAGTTCTTC	CATSDRGTSGTWQFF
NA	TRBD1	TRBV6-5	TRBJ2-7	TGTGCCAGCACGACAGGGGCGCCTCACGAGCAGTACTTC	CASTTGAPHEQYF
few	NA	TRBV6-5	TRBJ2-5	TGTGCCAGCAGCGTATACGGGGGTCGGGAGACCCAGTACTTC	CASSVYGGRETQYF
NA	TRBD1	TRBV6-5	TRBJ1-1	TGTGCCAGCACCCAGTACAGGGGGAACACTGAAGCTTTCTTT	CASTQYRGNTEAFF